The clone carrying this T cell receptor (beta chain) was counted ten times or more. The antigen is undetermined. V gave up 7 bases and J gave up 6 bases; unmatched junction bases: 16. CDR3 length equals 17 residues. TCR beta CDR3 regions were amplified from RNA transcripts. HTBI primers were the set used in a first-round RT-PCR of the TCR CDR3. TCRdb ran MiXCR on the multiplex PCR reads and lists one entry per CDR3 protein. Of roughly 290,000 distinct CDR3 sequences in the sample, about 13% are singletons; the top ten hold 6.5% to 10%. This specimen comes from a study of T cells in Graves' hyperthyroidism and ophthalmopathy. Broader study findings: Most clonotypes expanded in thyroid above 0.001 were likewise present in blood.

Sequencing was done on a sample of blood. The receptor comes from a woman in her thirties or forties with Graves' hyperthyroidism. The chain uses TRBV12-3 or TRBV12-4 and TRBJ2-3, with 10 bases aligning to TRBD2. DNA for the CDR3: TGTGCCAGCACCCCCGACAGCGGGAGGGATCGCGGGGATACGCAGTATTTT. It encodes CASTPDSGRDRGDTQYF.